The 21 T cell receptor beta chains below come from one sample, sequenced in a study of tumor-infiltrating lymphocytes in primary liver carcinoma (dated by TCRdb to between 2016 and 2019). Total RNA and DNA were co-extracted without cell sorting from roughly 20-30 mg of bulk tissue using the AllPrep DNA/RNA mini kit. The sequencer listed for this sample is Illumina HiSeq 2500. A constant-region primer and ProtoScript II reverse transcriptase were used to reverse-transcribe TCRbeta-specific cDNA from approximately 450 ng total RNA. Three nested multiplex PCR rounds, following a slightly modified ARM-PCR procedure, were used to build the TCRbeta libraries. Each of the first two PCR rounds ran for around 10 cycles using multiplex TRBV1-TRBV30 forward primers together with a Cbeta reverse primer. Clones were called with MiXCR by TCRdb after fastp trimmed the public reads at Q25, and only in-frame beta chains were retained. One record per CDR3 amino acid sequence lists the most common genes and DNA. Present in this sample are fewer than 80,000 distinct CDR3 sequences, roughly 69% of which were seen just once. The ten largest clones add up to approximately 26% of the sample.

The sequenced sample consisted of tumor-adjacent normal liver tissue. Receptors originate from a man in his forties with primary liver carcinoma and hepatitis B virus infection.

On this clonotype itself: Because the CDR3 is missing its conserved closing phenylalanine or tryptophan, this is likely a read error. This chain joins TRBV11-2 and TRBJ2-7, with D perhaps TRBD1 (5 bases). CDR1 SGHAT and CDR2 FQNNGV come from the germline V gene. V lost 6 bases and J lost 6, with 15 bases in between. The CDR3 has 13 amino acids. The CDR3 region has the DNA TGTGCCAGCAGTCTTGCAGGGATTGGCGAGCAGTACTTG. This translates into CASSLAGIGEQYL.

This clonotype has a single count. This chain joins TRBV5-6 and TRBJ1-1, with 8 bases identical to TRBD1. The CDR3 totals 16 residues. Germline V gene data show CDR1 as SGHDT and CDR2 as YYEEEE. The junction had 6 bases not matched to a gene; V was cut back by 2 bases and J by 0 bases. The CDR3 nucleotides read TGTGCCAGCAGCTTTAGGACAGGGATCATGAACACTGAAGCTTTCTTT. Amino acid sequence: CASSFRTGIMNTEAFF.

Turning to this clonotype: Sequence at one end of the junction differs from germline and may be a read error. The chain is built from TRBV11-1 and TRBJ2-2, with a weak D call TRBD2 (5 bases). The CDR3 covers 13 residues. Germline V gene sequence: CDR1 SGHAT, CDR2 FQDESV (reference sequence). The CDR3 sequence: CANSLVRFGELFF. The CDR3 bases are TGCGCCAACAGCTTAGTACGTTTCGGGGAACTGTTTTTT.

Comments on this clonotype: The junction differs from germline at one of its ends, possibly a read error. This chain connects TRBV4-1 to TRBJ1-1, with D hard to call. The CDR3 is made up of 14 amino acids. Germline-derived CDR1 and CDR2 are MGHRA and YSYEKL. CDR3: CTSSQDPRAGEAFF. The CDR3 coding sequence is TGCACCAGCAGCCAAGACCCGCGGGCGGGTGAAGCTTTCTTT.

Comments on this clonotype: At one boundary the junction diverges from the germline segment, which might be a read error. The V and J genes are TRBV4-3 and TRBJ2-1; 9 nucleotides line up with TRBD2. The germline gives CDR1 LGHNA, CDR2 YSLEER. CDR3 length: 16 residues. This chain's CDR3 is CASGQDGLATYNEQFF. In DNA form, the CDR3 reads TGCGCCAGCGGCCAAGACGGACTAGCGACATACAATGAGCAGTTCTTC.

With regard to this clonotype: The CDR3 end shows no conserved phenylalanine or tryptophan, and so a read error is likely. V usage is TRBV29-1 and J usage is TRBJ2-7; 10 bases align to TRBD1. The CDR3 has 15 amino acids. In germline, CDR1 is SQVTM, CDR2 ANQGSEA. CDR3 nucleotide sequence: TGCTGCGTTGACCCGGGACAGGGGAGCTCCTACGAGCAGTACATC. It codes for CCVDPGQGSSYEQYI.

Comment on this clonotype: A junction end diverges from the germline sequence, so it may reflect a read error. The J gene is TRBJ2-7, the V gene TRBV29-1; 8 nucleotides match TRBD1. The CDR3 totals 12 residues. CDR1 SQVTM and CDR2 ANQGSEA come from the germline V gene. CDR3 in DNA: TGTTGCGTTGAGCCAGGGGGCGGAGAGCAGTACTTC. As protein: CCVEPGGGEQYF.

This clonotype was observed a few times. This may arise from a read error, as a much more abundant clone is one base away. The genes are TRBV11-2 and TRBJ2-2; D not certain. The CDR3 has 13 residues. Germline lookup yields CDR1 SGHAT and CDR2 FQNNGV. The CDR3 DNA is TGTGTCAGCAGCCAAGGTGTGGCCGGGGAGCTGTTTTTT. Protein sequence: CVSSQGVAGELFF.

A remark on this clonotype: The junction and the germline gene differ at one end; a read error may be behind it. In DNA, the CDR3 is TGTGCCAGCAGCTCACTTCAGGGGAATGGAGGTAGCGCTAAAGCTTCCTTT. Its translation is CASSSLQGNGGSAKASF. The V and J genes are TRBV7-8 and TRBJ1-1, with D possibly being TRBD1 (6 bases). The CDR3 covers 17 residues. CDR1 SGHVS and CDR2 FQNEAQ come from the germline V gene. The entire variable domain, with the rest obtained from reference TRBV7-8 and TRBJ1-1, is as follows: GAGVSQSPRYKVAKRGQDVALRCDPISGHVSLFWYQQALGQGPEFLTYFQNEAQLDKSGLPSDRFFAERPEGSVSTLKIQRTQQEDSAVYLCASSSLQGNGGSAKASFGQGTRLTVV.

Remarks on this clonotype: This may come from a read error, since a much larger clone is one base off. Without the conserved terminal phenylalanine or tryptophan, this CDR3 likely stems from a read error. The chain links TRBV28 to TRBJ2-3; 7 bases are shared with TRBD2. V shed 6 bases, J shed 7 bases, and the junction held 13 bases outside the gene matches. CDR3 length: 15 amino acids. The germline V gene encodes CDR1 MDHEN and CDR2 SYDVKM. The CDR3 DNA is TGTGCCAGCAGCCCGGCGGGAGCCCGGGGGAATACGCAGTATATT. Translation gives CASSPAGARGNTQYI.

The V and J genes are TRBV11-2 and TRBJ2-1, with 9 nucleotides matching TRBD2. The ends lost 6 bases at V and 14 bases at J; junction bases unmatched: 26. This CDR3 has 18 residues. Per germline, CDR1 SGHAT and CDR2 FQNNGV. The CDR3 loop is CASSFTGTSRRSYNEEFF. The CDR3 DNA follows: TGTGCCAGCAGTTTTACCGGGACTAGCAGGAGGTCTTACAATGAAGAGTTCTTC. Full variable domain (remainder filled in from reference TRBV11-2 and TRBJ2-1): EAGVAQSPRYKIIEKRQSVAFWCNPISGHATLYWYQQILGQGPKLLIQFQNNGVVDDSQLPKDRFSAERLKGVDSTLKIQPAKLEDSAVYLCASSFTGTSRRSYNEEFFGPGTRLTVL.

The chain has TRBV29-1 and TRBJ2-3, with D possibly TRBD2 on 5 matching bases. V was pared by 8 bases and J by 3 bases, with 9 bases between. The CDR3 covers 11 residues. The germline gives CDR1 SQVTM, CDR2 ANQGSEA. CDR3: CSSGKTDTQYF. The CDR3 region has the DNA TGCAGCTCGGGGAAGACAGATACGCAGTATTTT.

A remark on this clonotype: A read error may produce the germline difference seen at one junction end. This chain joins TRBV5-5 and TRBJ2-5; TRBD2 might be the D (5 bases). The CDR3 runs 15 residues. Germline V gene data show CDR1 as SGHKS and CDR2 as YYEKEE (reference sequence). The CDR3 spells CASSLESGPRETRYF. Written as DNA, the CDR3 is TGTGCCAGCAGCTTGGAATCAGGCCCTAGGGAGACCCGGTACTTC.

This chain joins TRBV28 and TRBJ2-5; 11 nucleotides match TRBD2. J lost 2 bases, V lost 5 bases, and 7 bases had no gene match. Per germline, CDR1 MDHEN and CDR2 SYDVKM. The CDR3 is 16 amino acids. CDR3 loop: CASSLPGTSGQETQYF. The CDR3 DNA reads TGTGCCAGCAGTCTTCCCGGGACTAGCGGACAAGAGACCCAGTACTTC. Combining the CDR3 with reference TRBV28 and TRBJ2-5 gives the whole variable domain DVKVTQSSRYLVKRTGEKVFLECVQDMDHENMFWYRQDPGLGLRLIYFSYDVKMKEKGDIPEGYSVSREKKERFSLILESASTNQTSMYLCASSLPGTSGQETQYFGPGTRLLVL.

This clonotype has only a few counts. Since a much larger clone is just one base distant, this may be a read error. The V gene is TRBV5-1, the J gene TRBJ2-3, with D maybe TRBD1 (6 bases). V was pared by 4 bases and J by 0 bases, with 12 bases between. Germline assignment: CDR1 SGHRS and CDR2 YFSETQ. The CDR3 runs 15 residues. As DNA, the CDR3 is TGCGCCAGCAGCAGGGCAGGGGCCAGCACAGATACGCAGTATTTT. Its translation is CASSRAGASTDTQYF.

As concerns this clonotype: A read error may produce the germline difference seen at one junction end. The genes are TRBV4-1 and TRBJ1-5; D is ambiguous. Germline CDR1 reads MGHRA; CDR2 reads YSYEKL. The CDR3 extends over 17 amino acids. The CDR3 sequence is CASSQQMTPYSNQPQHF. In DNA, the CDR3 is TGTGCCAGCAGCCAACAAATGACACCTTATAGCAATCAGCCCCAGCATTTT.

Of note for this clonotype: A read error may be the cause here, since a much bigger clone is one base away. The chain joins TRBV24-1 to TRBJ2-1, with 12 bases fitting TRBD1. Germline CDR1 is KGHDR and CDR2 is SFDVKD. The CDR3 has 15 amino acids. In nucleotides, the CDR3 is TGTGCCACCAGTGATTTAGGGACAGGGGGCGGTGAGCTGTTCTTC. Translation: CATSDLGTGGGELFF.

This clonotype showed up many times. The chain has TRBV6-5 and TRBJ1-2; 11 nucleotides match TRBD1. Germline-derived CDR1 and CDR2 are MNHEY and SVGAGI. The CDR3 has 15 amino acids. V shed 2 bases and J 6 bases; nucleotides not matched to a gene: 5. CDR3: CASSYGTGGQDGYTF. The CDR3 DNA reads as TGTGCCAGCAGTTACGGGACAGGGGGTCAGGATGGCTACACCTTC.

The chain uses TRBV12-1 and TRBJ2-7; the tabulated D call, TRBD1, remains unverified against the DNA. TRBV12-1 is labeled a pseudogene. CDR3 length equals 17 residues. Here the CDR3 DNA reads TGTGCCAGCAGCCCCTTTCCGGACTTAACCTACTCTTTCAAGCAGTACTTC. Translation gives CASSPFPDLTYSFKQYF.

This clonotype was seen a handful of times. The genes are TRBV10-2 and TRBJ2-7; D ambiguous. The V end lost 8 bases, the J end lost 6 bases, and 14 bases lay between the germline ends. CDR3 size: 12 residues. CDR1 is WSHSY and CDR2 is SAAADI in the germline V gene. Written as DNA, the CDR3 is TGCGCCAGCTTGCCAGTAGGTGGCGAGCAGTACTTC. This sequence encodes CASLPVGGEQYF.

The V and J genes are TRBV10-3 and TRBJ2-3; D is possibly TRBD2 (6 bases). V lost 3 bases and J lost 2, with 21 bases in between. The CDR3 loop spans 18 amino acids. In germline, CDR1 is ENHRY, CDR2 SYGVKD. CDR3 amino acids: CAISESLRLVGTTDTQYF. The CDR3, as DNA: TGTGCCATCAGTGAATCCCTCCGACTAGTGGGAACCACAGATACGCAGTATTTT.